This TCR beta chain was recovered during a study of shared clonotypes between healthy human individuals. Study background: Donor composition was a couple of women and three men, aged 18 to 49.

The protocol was immunoSEQ multiplex PCR, while the TCRdb copy is restricted to in-frame clones and leaves out a portion. In the table there are around 2.1 million clones, 85% to 95% of which are singletons. CD45RO-negative CD8 cells positively selected for CCR7 made up the naive population, which excluded terminally differentiated effector memory CD45RA+ cells. This clonotype was obtained from a man aged 18 to 29 in good health. Some clones in this sample may be carry-over from other donors' samples. The material sequenced was naive CD8+ T cells from PBMCs.

The chain's CDR3 is CATRPRLQGVNTEAFF. CDR3 DNA sequence: TGTGCCACCCGTCCCCGGTTGCAGGGAGTGAACACTGAAGCTTTCTTT. The V call is TRBV15, the J call TRBJ1-1, with D possibly matching TRBD1 (5 bases). This CDR3 region has 16 residues. V gave up 8 bases and J gave up 0 bases, with 19 bases separating them. Looked up from germline, CDR1 is LNHNV and CDR2 is YYDKDF (reference sequence). Filled out from reference TRBV15 and TRBJ1-1, the complete variable domain reads DAMVIQNPRYQVTQFGKPVTLSCSQTLNHNVMYWYQQKSSQAPKLLFHYYDKDFNNEADTPDNFQSRRPNTSFCFLDIRSPGLGDTAMYLCATRPRLQGVNTEAFFGQGTRLTVV.